Listed below are T cell receptor beta chains from one sample, sequenced in a study of metastatic and nonmetastatic thyroid tumors. With MiXCR, TCRdb reprocessed the PCR reads. The sample includes about 38,000 clones, approximately 30% of them seen just once. Sequenced: blood. Receptors originate from a male donor with papillary thyroid cancer or a benign thyroid nodule (not recorded which). Some clones in this sample may be carry-over from other donors' samples. Each CDR3 is given with its conserved first and last residue. D genes are given only for firm matches. Clone size is shown for a subset of rows, as once, few, many or a class of expanded clone.

j_gene	v_gene	d_gene	abundance	CDR3nt	CDR3aa
TRBJ1-2	TRBV4-1	TRBD1	many	TGCGCCAGCAGCCAGGCAGGGGGTGGCTATGGCTACACCTTC	CASSQAGGGYGYTF
TRBJ1-4	TRBV11-3	.	once	TGTGCCAGCAGCTTAGCTGTGACAGCAACTAATGAAAAACTGTTTTTT	CASSLAVTATNEKLFF
TRBJ2-1	TRBV28	.	many	TGTGCCAGCAGTTTAGAGGGAGCCTACAATGAGCAGTTCTTC	CASSLEGAYNEQFF
TRBJ2-7	TRBV20-1	.	.	TGCAGTGCTAGAGTGGACGGTGGTAGGTACGAGCAGTACTTC	CSARVDGGRYEQYF
TRBJ2-5	TRBV5-6	TRBD1	many	TGTGCCAGCAGCTTGGGGGACGAGGGGGCCGAGGAGACCCAGTACTTC	CASSLGDEGAEETQYF
TRBJ2-3	TRBV27	.	few	TGTGCCAGCAGTCCAAAGACAGAGTTAGGACCAGATACGCAGTATTTT	CASSPKTELGPDTQYF
TRBJ1-5	TRBV5-1	.	.	TGCGCCAGCAGCCCTGGCGGGACGGACGGCAATCAGTCCCAGCATTTT	CASSPGGTDGNQSQHF
TRBJ2-3	TRBV6-4	.	many	TGTGCCAGCAGTGACTCCCCAGACGGGGTCACAGATACGCAGTATTTT	CASSDSPDGVTDTQYF
TRBJ2-5	TRBV5-1	TRBD2	.	TGCGCCAGCAGCTTAGGACTAGCGGGAGGCCAAGGGACCCAGTACTTC	CASSLGLAGGQGTQYF
TRBJ1-5	TRBV20-1	TRBD1	few	TGCAGTGCAAACCTTATGGGACAGGGGGTGGGCAATCAGCCCCAGCATTTT	CSANLMGQGVGNQPQHF
TRBJ2-3	TRBV6-2/TRBV6-3	.	.	TGTGCCAGCAGTTACCGTGGGGTATTCACAGATACGCAGTATTTT	CASSYRGVFTDTQYF
TRBJ1-5	TRBV9	.	few	TGTGCCAGCAGCCCACAGGGTTCCTTCAATCAGCCCCAGCATTTT	CASSPQGSFNQPQHF
TRBJ1-5	TRBV20-1	.	.	TGCAGTGCTAGAGGGGGGGCCCGCAATCAGCCCCAGCATTTT	CSARGGARNQPQHF
TRBJ2-2	TRBV11-2	.	.	TGTGCCAGCAGCAGACTAGGGGATCACGGGGAGCTGTTTTTT	CASSRLGDHGELFF
TRBJ2-7	TRBV20-1	.	.	TGCAGTGCTAACAGAAGGGAGTACGAGCAGTACTTC	CSANRREYEQYF
TRBJ1-1	TRBV19	.	few	TGTGCCAGTAGTAAGGGAGGGCGCTTAGACGAAGCTTTCTTT	CASSKGGRLDEAFF
TRBJ1-2	TRBV10-3	.	.	TGTGCCATCAGTGAGTCCGAATTGCAGAAACCTAACTATGGCTACACCTTC	CAISESELQKPNYGYTF
TRBJ2-1	TRBV12-3/TRBV12-4	.	.	TGTGCCAGCAGTTTGAAAGCCAGTGACTACAATGAGCAGTTCTTC	CASSLKASDYNEQFF
TRBJ1-1	TRBV28	.	.	TGTGCCAGCAGCCTTTCCATCCTAGTTGCGGGGTATGGCACTGAAGCTTTCTTT	CASSLSILVAGYGTEAFF
TRBJ1-1	TRBV6-2/TRBV6-3	.	.	TGTGCCACCCGACGGAAAAACACTGAAGCTTTCTTT	CATRRKNTEAFF
TRBJ2-7	TRBV9	.	few	TGTGCCAGCAGCGCAGGCGACCTCGGTGGCGAGCAGTACTTC	CASSAGDLGGEQYF
TRBJ1-2	TRBV7-9	TRBD1	.	TGTGCCAGCAGCTTACTTCACAGGGGTGGTGGCTACACCTTC	CASSLLHRGGGYTF